This entry is about one T cell receptor beta chain. The source of the sample is a study of blood T cell repertoires in COVID-19. Looking at the study overall: COVID-19 samples from acute and convalescent phases originated in the United States, Italy and Spain. T cells, B-cell-depleted T cells, or PBMCs supplied cDNA or gDNA.

Trimming pared 0 bases from V and 7 bases from J, leaving 12 bases between. CDR3 size: 14 residues. The germline CDR1 and CDR2 sequences are LGHNA and YSLEER. As originally analysed: Estimates of nucleated cell counts were drawn from the amplification of reference gene primers. Generated by immunoSEQ multiplex PCR, the TCRdb table keeps only in-frame clones and is missing some. That table is the source of V, J and clone size, and D and trimming were worked out from the DNA. Seen here are 150,000 to 200,000 clones, under 85% observed once, and the top ten hold roughly 9.2%. The chain has TRBV4-3 and TRBJ1-2; D not certain. Source material: peripheral blood. The receptor comes from a woman aged 80 or over with acute or convalescent COVID-19. CDR3 in amino acids: CASSQEGREGGYTF. CDR3 coding DNA: TGCGCCAGCAGCCAAGAGGGGAGGGAGGGTGGCTACACCTTC.